Listed here are 27 T cell receptor beta chains from one sample, sequenced in a study of response to subunit inactivated influenza vaccine. In TCRdb, the RT-PCR reads were re-called with MiXCR into one record per CDR3 protein. The table lists about 540,000 distinct CDR3 sequences, around a quarter of them singletons, with 2.8% in the top ten. These records were also assigned to another study, of T cells expressing NK-cell markers. As that report states: In generating TCR beta cDNA, 5'RACE template switching with UMIs was used.

Source: CD4+ T cells sorted from PBMCs, taken roughly 12 days after vaccination. All receptors derive from a man aged 50 to 60 who received an inactivated influenza vaccine.

This clonotype was seen more than once but under ten times. This chain joins TRBV5-6 and TRBJ2-3; possible D gene TRBD2, 6 bases. The V end was cut by 4 bases, the J end by 3 bases, with 18 bases between. The CDR3 spans 16 residues. The V gene's germline CDR1 is SGHDT and CDR2 YYEEEE. Here the CDR3 DNA reads TGTGCCAGCAGCCCCGGGACGGGGGAAGTTACAGATACGCAGTATTTT. Residues: CASSPGTGEVTDTQYF.

The V gene is TRBV24-1, the J gene TRBJ2-3; 8 bases line up with TRBD1. The length of the CDR3 is 17 residues. Germline V gene lookup returns CDR1 KGHDR and CDR2 SFDVKD. After removal of 4 bases from V and 5 bases from J, the junction contained 13 bases not matched to a gene. In nucleotides, the CDR3 is TGTGCCACCAGTGACTCAACACCGGGACAGGCAGGAGATACGCAGTATTTT. It encodes CATSDSTPGQAGDTQYF.

The table lists this clonotype with a count of one. The chain uses TRBV20-1 and TRBJ1-5; TRBD1 matches at 10 bases. Germline assignment: CDR1 DFQATT and CDR2 SNEGSKA (reference sequence). Losses at the gene ends were 2 bases for V and 2 bases for J; bases not matched to a gene: 6. The CDR3 contains 16 residues. CDR3 residues: CSARTGTGVRNQPQHF. In DNA form, the CDR3 reads TGCAGTGCTAGAACCGGGACAGGGGTCCGCAATCAGCCCCAGCATTTT.

This clonotype was counted a few times. The CDR3 region has the DNA TGCGCCAGCAGCTTGGCCGGGGCGGGACAGGGCAATGAAAAACTGTTTTTT. Amino acid sequence: CASSLAGAGQGNEKLFF. The gene calls are TRBV5-1 and TRBJ1-4; 9 bases fit TRBD1. CDR1 and CDR2 (germline): SGHRS, YFSETQ. V lost 0 bases to trimming and J lost 5 bases; unmatched junction nucleotides: 8. This CDR3 is built from 17 residues.

The chain recombines TRBV11-1 with TRBJ2-1; no reliable D call. Germline assignment: CDR1 SGHAT and CDR2 FQDESV (reference sequence). This CDR3 spans 13 amino acids. Trimming pared 4 bases from V and 1 base from J, leaving 5 bases between. CDR3 loop: CASSSQSYNEQFF. DNA for the CDR3: TGTGCCAGCAGCTCTCAGTCCTACAATGAGCAGTTCTTC. The full variable domain, completed using reference TRBV11-1 and TRBJ2-1, is EAEVAQSPRYKITEKSQAVAFWCDPISGHATLYWYRQILGQGPELLVQFQDESVVDDSQLPKDRFSAERLKGVDSTLKIQPAELGDSAMYLCASSSQSYNEQFFGPGTRLTVL.

This clonotype was detected once. The chain carries TRBV21-1 and TRBJ1-5; TRBD1 reflects the table's D call only, with no check against the DNA. TRBV21-1 is recorded as a pseudogene. The length of the CDR3 is 14 residues. The CDR3 bases are TGTGCCAGCGGCTCCGGGACACATAATCAGCCCCAGCATTTT. This translates into CASGSGTHNQPQHF.

This chain uses TRBV12-3 or TRBV12-4 with TRBJ1-5, with D hard to call. CDR3 length: 15 residues. The V gene lost 3 bases and the J gene lost 6 bases, with 15 bases spanning the gap. DNA for the CDR3: TGTGCCAGCAGTTTTGAACCGGGGATACTTCAGCCCCAGCATTTT. Encoded protein: CASSFEPGILQPQHF.

The genes are TRBV6-5 and TRBJ2-5, with D hard to call. CDR3 length equals 14 residues. V was clipped by 2 bases and J by 3 bases, with 10 bases between them. Germline CDR1 is MNHEY and CDR2 is SVGAGI. The CDR3 spells CASSYDSGKETQYF. CDR3 in DNA: TGTGCCAGCAGTTACGATTCTGGGAAAGAGACCCAGTACTTC.

This clonotype was detected a few times. In nucleotides, the CDR3 is TGTGCCAGCAGCCCCCTGGGTGGCGCAGATACGCAGTATTTT. This sequence encodes CASSPLGGADTQYF. This chain joins TRBV4-2 and TRBJ2-3; D is uncertain. V was cut by 4 bases and J by 4 bases, with 12 bases left in between. This CDR3 is 14 amino acids long. The germline V gene encodes CDR1 LGHNA and CDR2 YNFKEQ.

The chain uses TRBV30 and TRBJ2-2; D not certain. V was clipped by 2 bases and J by 2 bases, with 9 bases between them. Germline V lookup: CDR1 GTSNPN, CDR2 SVGIG (reference sequence). This CDR3 has 14 amino acids. CDR3 sequence: CAWSRAANTGELFF. The CDR3 nucleotides read TGTGCCTGGAGTAGGGCAGCTAACACCGGGGAGCTGTTTTTT.

The J gene is TRBJ2-3, the V gene TRBV20-1, with unresolved D. Between the trimmed V and J ends, which lost 3 bases and 4 bases, there was a span of 8 bases. Germline values: CDR1 DFQATT, CDR2 SNEGSKA (reference sequence). The CDR3 is 12 residues long. In DNA, the CDR3 is TGCAGTGCTAGTAATCGGCCAGATACGCAGTATTTT. Its protein is CSASNRPDTQYF.

The CDR3 region is CASTPFLLAVNNEQFF. The CDR3 nucleotides are TGTGCCAGCACCCCCTTTTTGCTAGCGGTAAACAATGAGCAGTTCTTC. This sequence joins TRBV28 and TRBJ2-1, with TRBD2 identical over 7 bases. V dropped 7 bases and J dropped 5; count of bases not matched to a gene: 14. Germline V gene sequence: CDR1 MDHEN, CDR2 SYDVKM. The CDR3 is 16 amino acids.

This clonotype has just a few counts. The J gene is TRBJ1-5, the V gene TRBV20-1, with a weak D call TRBD1 (5 bases). V was cut by 6 bases and J by 8 bases, with 17 bases left in between. This CDR3 has 13 residues. Germline loops: CDR1 DFQATT, CDR2 SNEGSKA (reference sequence). This chain's CDR3 is CSASQGIVEPQHF. The DNA for the CDR3 is TGCAGTGCCAGCCAGGGTATTGTGGAGCCCCAGCATTTT.

This clonotype was observed a handful of times. The chain recombines TRBV20-1 with TRBJ2-3, with TRBD2 matching over 9 bases. Per the germline V gene, CDR1 is DFQATT and CDR2 is SNEGSKA (reference sequence). Trimming at V came to 1 base and at J to 4 bases, leaving 0 bases not matched to a gene. This CDR3 has 13 residues. In DNA, the CDR3 is TGCAGTGCTAGAGGCGGGAGGGCAGATACGCAGTATTTT. Translated, it gives CSARGGRADTQYF.

In this sample, this clonotype turned up a few times. The gene calls are TRBV29-1 and TRBJ2-2; D unresolved. Germline assignment: CDR1 SQVTM and CDR2 ANQGSEA. Trimming removed 7 bases at V and 1 base at J, with 10 bases between. This CDR3 comprises 13 residues. The CDR3 spells CSARAGNTGELFF. The CDR3 DNA reads TGCAGCGCTCGGGCAGGGAACACCGGGGAGCTGTTTTTT.

V and J are TRBV20-1 and TRBJ2-5; TRBD2 is a possible D gene (6 bases). This CDR3 is built from 14 residues. V shed 6 bases and J shed 5 bases, with 19 bases lying between them. Germline CDR1 is DFQATT and CDR2 is SNEGSKA (reference sequence). CDR3 DNA sequence: TGCAGTGCCAGCATCGGGAGCCACGGGGAGACCCAGTACTTC. Amino acids: CSASIGSHGETQYF.

This clonotype was seen only a few times. The chain links TRBV11-2 to TRBJ2-3; D remains ambiguous. The CDR3 contains 14 residues. CDR1 SGHAT and CDR2 FQNNGV come from the germline V gene. V lost 4 bases, J lost 4 bases, and 12 bases lay in between. Written as DNA, the CDR3 is TGTGCCAGCAGCTCCACCCAACCAGCAGATACGCAGTATTTT. Translation gives CASSSTQPADTQYF.

The CDR3 spells CSADRVRNEQFF. DNA of the CDR3: TGCAGTGCCGACAGGGTGCGCAATGAGCAGTTCTTC. This chain links TRBV20-1 with TRBJ2-1, with 7 bases that match TRBD1. The junction had 5 bases not matched to a gene; V was cut back by 6 bases and J by 6 bases. CDR1 and CDR2 (germline): DFQATT, SNEGSKA (reference sequence). The length of the CDR3 is 12 residues.

This clonotype was counted a few times. J is TRBJ1-3 and V is TRBV14, with unresolved D. V was cut by 1 base and J by 8 bases, with 6 bases left in between. Germline CDR1 reads SGHDN; CDR2 reads FVKESK. This CDR3 region has 12 residues. As DNA, the CDR3 is TGTGCCAGCAGCCAAGCCCCGGACACCATATATTTT. Residues: CASSQAPDTIYF.

The chain joins TRBV15 to TRBJ2-3; unclear D gene. V lost 1 base to trimming and J lost 3 bases, with 5 bases between them. This CDR3 comprises 13 residues. Germline V lookup: CDR1 LNHNV, CDR2 YYDKDF (reference sequence). The CDR3 DNA reads TGTGCCACCAGCAGAGTAAGGACAGATACGCAGTATTTT. It translates to CATSRVRTDTQYF. The full variable domain, completed using reference TRBV15 and TRBJ2-3, is DAMVIQNPRYQVTQFGKPVTLSCSQTLNHNVMYWYQQKSSQAPKLLFHYYDKDFNNEADTPDNFQSRRPNTSFCFLDIRSPGLGDTAMYLCATSRVRTDTQYFGPGTRLTVL.

V and J are TRBV4-2 and TRBJ2-2; TRBD1 aligns across 8 bases. V trimming: 2 bases; J trimming: 6 bases; junction bases outside the gene matches: 8. Germline-derived CDR1 and CDR2 are LGHNA and YNFKEQ. CDR3 size: 16 residues. CDR3 coding DNA: TGTGCCAGCAGCCAAAGCAGGGGGCGGGCAGCCGGGGAGCTGTTTTTT. Amino acid sequence: CASSQSRGRAAGELFF.

The genes are TRBV6-2 or TRBV6-3 and TRBJ2-7; D not certain. The ends were cut back, 4 bases at V and 5 bases at J, with 6 bases in the middle. The CDR3 totals 11 residues. The germline V gene has CDR1 MNHEY and CDR2 SVGEGT. CDR3 amino acids: CASSSDNEQYF. CDR3 coding DNA: TGTGCCAGCAGTTCTGATAACGAGCAGTACTTC.

Ten or more counts support this clonotype. The chain combines TRBV30 with TRBJ2-6, with D uncertain. Trimming removed 5 bases at V and 6 bases at J, with 8 bases between. CDR3 size: 12 residues. Germline V gives CDR1 GTSNPN, CDR2 SVGIG (reference sequence). CDR3 in amino acids: CAWSIKANVLTF. The CDR3 bases are TGTGCCTGGTCCATTAAGGCCAACGTCCTGACTTTC.

This clonotype was detected only a few times. The rearrangement links TRBV7-9 to TRBJ1-6; D is possibly TRBD1 (5 bases). CDR1 SEHNR and CDR2 FQNEAQ come from the germline V gene (reference sequence). The V end lost 0 bases, the J end lost 10 bases, and 7 bases lay between the germline ends. The CDR3 length is 13 residues. For the CDR3, the DNA is TGTGCCAGCAGCTTAGCGGGGGAATCACCCCTCCACTTT. Translation: CASSLAGESPLHF.

This clonotype is a singleton in its sample. This chain links TRBV7-2 with TRBJ1-1; 8 bases line up with TRBD1. Germline CDR1 reads SGHTA; CDR2 reads FQGNSA. With V trimmed by 5 bases and J by 5 bases, 7 bases remained unmatched. CDR3 length equals 14 residues. CDR3 nucleotide sequence: TGTGCCAGCAGCCTCCGACAGGGGAGGACTGAAGCTTTCTTT. Its translation is CASSLRQGRTEAFF.

This clonotype was observed a few times. The chain recombines TRBV3-1 with TRBJ2-4; 7 positions agree with TRBD2. The V segment lost 1 base and the J segment 3 bases; nucleotides outside the gene matches: 12. The germline V gene encodes CDR1 LGHDT and CDR2 YNNKEL (reference sequence). The CDR3 sequence is 18 residues long. The CDR3 sequence: CASSQAYPLASGKNIQYF. The CDR3 nucleotides read TGTGCCAGCAGCCAAGCTTACCCACTAGCGTCCGGCAAAAACATTCAGTACTTC.

Only a few counts were recorded for this clonotype. CDR3 sequence: CASSLRTGSNEKLFF. The DNA for the CDR3 is TGTGCCAGCAGCTTAAGAACAGGGTCGAATGAAAAACTGTTTTTT. The rearrangement links TRBV7-9 to TRBJ1-4, with D possibly being TRBD1 (6 bases). Germline CDR1 reads SEHNR; CDR2 reads FQNEAQ (reference sequence). CDR3 size: 15 residues. The V and J ends lost 2 bases and 5 bases respectively, with 12 bases between them.